This passage covers 10 T cell receptor beta chains from one sample sequenced in a study of cytomegalovirus exposure and HLA in healthy donors. With 60 Vbeta and 13 Jbeta primers, the PCR was carried out. Sequenced by immunoSEQ multiplex PCR; TCRdb stores in-frame clones only, minus some. This repertoire includes approximately 140,000 clones. Sequencing was carried out using PBMCs. The receptor source for this set is a woman in her forties in good health and CMV-seronegative.

The V call is TRBV11-2, the J call TRBJ2-3, with 7 bases matching TRBD2. The CDR3 has 15 residues. V lost 7 bases to trimming and J lost 1 base; unmatched junction nucleotides: 8. Germline values: CDR1 SGHAT, CDR2 FQNNGV. CDR3: CASTQGGGGTDTQYF. DNA of the CDR3: TGTGCCAGCACCCAAGGCGGGGGAGGCACAGATACGCAGTATTTT.

The chain joins TRBV7-3 to TRBJ2-2, with a tentative D call TRBD2 (6 bases). Germline values: CDR1 SGHTA, CDR2 FQGTGA. The CDR3 totals 16 residues. Deletions cut 1 base from V and 6 bases from J, with 15 bases between. CDR3 bases: TGTGCCAGCAGCTTAATGGCCCAGGGAGGCGCCGGGGAGCTGTTTTTT. Residues: CASSLMAQGGAGELFF.

The genes are TRBV5-1 and TRBJ2-2; 15 nucleotides line up with TRBD2. J was trimmed by 7 bases and V by 4 bases; bases with no gene match: 5. The CDR3 covers 16 residues. Germline lookup yields CDR1 SGHRS and CDR2 YFSETQ. In DNA, the CDR3 is TGCGCCAGCAGCGGACTAGCGGGGGGGCGCGGCGGGGAGCTGTTTTTT. Translation: CASSGLAGGRGGELFF.

The chain has TRBV7-8 and TRBJ1-2, with a weak D call TRBD1 (5 bases). Germline V gives CDR1 SGHVS, CDR2 FQNEAQ. This CDR3 is 14 amino acids long. The germline V and J ends were trimmed by 5 bases and 4 bases, with 14 bases remaining between them. The CDR3 DNA reads TGTGCCAGCAGCCGCTCAGGCAGGGCCTATGGCTACACCTTC. Its protein product is CASSRSGRAYGYTF.

The chain carries TRBV21-1 and TRBJ1-4; the table's D call of TRBD1 was not tested on the DNA. TRBV21-1 is recorded as a pseudogene. The CDR3 loop spans 18 amino acids. DNA for the CDR3: TGTGCCAGCAGCAAAGGTGAGGGACAGGGGGCACCTAATGAAAAACTGTTTTTT. Amino acids: CASSKGEGQGAPNEKLFF.

This sequence joins TRBV7-9 and TRBJ1-1, with TRBD1 matching 7 bases. The V and J ends lost 2 bases and 4 bases, in that order; junction bases with no gene match: 4. The germline V gene has CDR1 SEHNR and CDR2 FQNEAQ (reference sequence). CDR3 length: 14 amino acids. The CDR3 region is CASSLRGLATEAFF. DNA for the CDR3: TGTGCCAGCAGCTTAAGGGGGCTGGCCACTGAAGCTTTCTTT.

The chain has TRBV19 and TRBJ1-2; no firm D call. V was clipped by 5 bases and J by 10 bases, with 17 bases between them. There are 13 residues in the CDR3. Germline CDR1 reads LNHDA; CDR2 reads SQIVND (reference sequence). This CDR3 is CASSGGGGSDYTF. The CDR3 DNA reads as TGTGCCAGTAGTGGCGGCGGTGGTTCGGACTACACCTTC. Full variable domain (missing parts from reference TRBV19 and TRBJ1-2): DGGITQSPKYLFRKEGQNVTLSCEQNLNHDAMYWYRQDPGQGLRLIYYSQIVNDFQKGDIAEGYSVSREKKESFPLTVTSAQKNPTAFYLCASSGGGGSDYTFGSGTRLTVV.

This sequence joins TRBV7-6 and TRBJ2-7, with D possibly TRBD1 on 5 matching bases. The CDR3 length is 13 residues. V was clipped by 1 base and J by 3 bases, with 7 bases between them. In germline, CDR1 is SGHVS, CDR2 FNYEAQ. In DNA, the CDR3 is TGTGCCAGCAGCTTAGGGGGCAACTACGAGCAGTACGTC. It specifies CASSLGGNYEQYV.

The chain links TRBV28 to TRBJ1-2; D is possibly TRBD1 (5 bases). The CDR3 totals 14 residues. The germline V gene has CDR1 MDHEN and CDR2 SYDVKM. V dropped 2 bases and J dropped 3 bases, with 10 bases sitting between them. Here the CDR3 reads CASSLQGWDYGYTF. DNA for the CDR3: TGTGCCAGCAGTTTACAGGGTTGGGACTATGGCTACACCTTC.

The chain uses TRBV11-3 and TRBJ2-3; D is uncertain. Germline V gene lookup returns CDR1 SGHNT and CDR2 YENEEA. V dropped 4 bases and J dropped 3 bases, with 2 bases sitting between them. This CDR3 region has 11 residues. CDR3 bases: TGTGCCAGCAGCTCTACAGATACGCAGTATTTT. As protein: CASSSTDTQYF.